This T cell receptor beta chain derives from a study of T-cell reconstitution after alpha-beta-depleted transplantation in children. This CDR3 spans 15 amino acids. Germline V lookup: CDR1 SQVTM, CDR2 ANQGSEA. Trimming at V came to 7 bases and at J to 0 bases, leaving 9 bases not matched to a gene. This clonotype was recorded at least ten times. For TCRbeta, the library was prepared with unique molecular identifiers. TCRdb re-called the PCR reads with MiXCR, one entry per CDR3 protein. The sample contains approximately 490,000 distinct CDR3 sequences, roughly a tenth of which appear only once. The input for sequencing was PBMCs, taken before TCRalphabeta/CD19-depleted stem cell transplant. J is TRBJ2-3 and V is TRBV29-1; 8 bases are shared with TRBD1. The receptor was derived from a child aged 2-15 years with inherited bone marrow failure, due to receive a stem cell transplant. The CDR3 DNA is TGCAGCGCACAGTTTGGACAGGGAAGCACAGATACGCAGTATTTT. As protein: CSAQFGQGSTDTQYF.